These 29 T cell receptor beta chains were all obtained from the same sample, sequenced in a study of blood T cell repertoires in COVID-19. The data were produced by immunoSEQ multiplex PCR, yet TCRdb's version contains in-frame clones alone and is incomplete. The sample holds approximately 100,000 clones; around 87% are singletons and the top ten take approximately 31%. The sequenced sample was peripheral blood. The receptors stem from a woman older than 75 with acute or convalescent COVID-19.

A word on this clone: At one end, the junction sequence differs from germline, possibly due to a read error. This chain connects TRBV28 to TRBJ1-2; no clear D gene. In germline, CDR1 is MDHEN, CDR2 SYDVKM. The CDR3 length is 14 residues. The CDR3 region is CVSGRRGLSYGYTF. The CDR3 region has the DNA TGTGTCAGCGGCCGCCGAGGTCTCAGCTATGGCTACACCTTC.

This rearrangement joins TRBV5-4 to TRBJ1-2; D is perhaps TRBD1 (6 bases). The CDR3 sequence is 15 residues long. Per the germline V gene, CDR1 is SGHNT and CDR2 is YYREEE (reference sequence). V lost 4 bases, J lost 6 bases, and 19 bases lay in between. Here the CDR3 reads CASSPQRGGAHGYTF. DNA of the CDR3: TGTGCCAGCAGCCCTCAACGCGGGGGGGCGCATGGCTACACCTTC.

This sequence joins TRBV9 and TRBJ1-4; 11 positions match TRBD1. The CDR3 spans 18 residues. CDR1 and CDR2 (germline): SGDLS, YYNGEE. J lost 0 bases, V lost 4 bases, and 8 bases had no gene match. The CDR3 sequence is CASSPRGQGATTNEKLFF. The CDR3 DNA follows: TGTGCCAGCAGCCCAAGAGGACAGGGGGCTACAACTAATGAAAAACTGTTTTTT.

J is TRBJ1-4 and V is TRBV4-3, with 8 bases identical to TRBD1. CDR1 LGHNA and CDR2 YSLEER come from the germline V gene. The CDR3 is 15 residues long. The trim removed 3 bases at V and 7 bases at J, leaving 7 bases unmatched. The CDR3 DNA reads as TGCGCCAGCAGCCAGGATTCGGACAGGGCTGAAAAACTGTTTTTT. Amino acids: CASSQDSDRAEKLFF.

This rearrangement joins TRBV2 to TRBJ1-2, with a tentative D call TRBD1 (5 bases). Per germline, CDR1 SNHLY and CDR2 FYNNEI. This CDR3 is built from 14 residues. Trimming pared 2 bases from V and 4 bases from J, leaving 11 bases between. The CDR3 DNA follows: TGTGCCAGCAGTGAACGGGGGGGGAGCTATGGCTACACCTTC. Amino acids: CASSERGGSYGYTF. Variable domain in full (rest from reference TRBV2 and TRBJ1-2): EPEVTQTPSHQVTQMGQEVILRCVPISNHLYFYWYRQILGQKVEFLVSFYNNEISEKSEIFDDQFSVERPDGSNFTLKIRSTKLEDSAMYFCASSERGGSYGYTFGSGTRLTVV.

V gene TRBV3-1 (or the pseudogene TRBV3-2) combines with J gene TRBJ1-1; the D gene is possibly TRBD1 (5 bases). The V and J ends lost 4 bases and 4 bases respectively, with 13 bases between them. The V gene's germline CDR1 is LGHDT and CDR2 YNNKEL (reference sequence). The CDR3 is made up of 14 amino acids. The CDR3 sequence: CASSPAWGGTEAFF. The CDR3, as DNA: TGTGCCAGCAGCCCAGCGTGGGGGGGCACTGAAGCTTTCTTT.

The CDR3 region is CASRQSGGEETQYF. The CDR3 DNA sequence: TGTGCCAGCAGACAAAGCGGGGGGGAAGAGACCCAGTACTTC. The chain is built from TRBV4-2 and TRBJ2-5; 10 bases line up with TRBD2. Trimming at V came to 6 bases and at J to 3 bases, leaving 4 bases not matched to a gene. CDR1 LGHNA and CDR2 YNFKEQ come from the germline V gene. The CDR3 spans 14 residues.

The chain links TRBV10-1 to TRBJ2-3; 11 nucleotides align to TRBD2. The CDR3 spans 14 residues. Germline V gene sequence: CDR1 WNHNN, CDR2 SYGVQD (reference sequence). The ends lost 9 bases at V and 2 bases at J; junction bases unmatched: 4. CDR3 nucleotide sequence: TGCGCCAGTAGCGGGGGGGCCAACACAGATACGCAGTATTTT. Protein product: CASSGGANTDTQYF.

The chain uses TRBV7-9 and TRBJ2-5; D may be TRBD2 (6 bases). Trimming removed 0 bases from V and 3 bases from J, with 8 bases in between. The germline gives CDR1 SEHNR, CDR2 FQNEAQ (reference sequence). The CDR3 totals 14 residues. CDR3: CASSLARGKETQYF. The CDR3 DNA is TGTGCCAGCAGCTTAGCTCGGGGGAAAGAGACCCAGTACTTC.

CDR3 region: CASSPPVVQGYEQYF. In nucleotides, the CDR3 is TGTGCCAGCAGTCCCCCTGTGGTGCAGGGCTACGAGCAGTACTTC. V gene TRBV6-5 combines with J gene TRBJ2-7; tentative D call: TRBD1 (5 bases). The CDR3 sequence is 15 residues long. V was trimmed by 5 bases and J by 3 bases, leaving 17 bases between them. CDR1 and CDR2 from the germline V gene are MNHEY and SVGAGI.

The V call is TRBV5-8, the J call TRBJ1-2, with D maybe TRBD1 (5 bases). The CDR3 loop spans 15 amino acids. Deletions cut 1 base from V and 4 bases from J, with 14 bases between. CDR1 and CDR2 from the germline V gene are SGHTS and YDEGEE. The CDR3 DNA reads as TGTGCCAGCAGCTTGTCCGGGCAGGGCATCTATGGCTACACCTTC. The encoded protein is CASSLSGQGIYGYTF.

In this sample, this clone turned up a few times. V is TRBV19 and J is TRBJ2-7, with D possibly being TRBD1 (6 bases). The length of the CDR3 is 14 residues. Trimming removed 4 bases at V and 7 bases at J, with 17 bases between. Germline V gene sequence: CDR1 LNHDA, CDR2 SQIVND (reference sequence). DNA for the CDR3: TGTGCCAGTAGTAGGGGAACAGGGTTAAGGGAGCAGTACTTC. Amino acid sequence: CASSRGTGLREQYF. The full variable domain, its missing parts supplied by reference TRBV19 and TRBJ2-7, is DGGITQSPKYLFRKEGQNVTLSCEQNLNHDAMYWYRQDPGQGLRLIYYSQIVNDFQKGDIAEGYSVSREKKESFPLTVTSAQKNPTAFYLCASSRGTGLREQYFGPGTRLTVT.

The V gene is TRBV2, the J gene TRBJ2-2, with TRBD1 identical over 8 bases. Germline loops: CDR1 SNHLY, CDR2 FYNNEI. Trimming cost V 2 bases and J 2 bases; bases outside gene matches: 7. CDR3 size: 17 residues. CDR3: CASSEWFGQGNTGELFF. The CDR3 DNA reads as TGTGCCAGCAGTGAATGGTTTGGACAGGGAAACACCGGGGAGCTGTTTTTT.

The rearrangement joins TRBV29-1 to TRBJ1-2; D is undetermined. Trimming took off 4 bases at V and 5 bases at J, with 11 bases between the two ends. This CDR3 has 12 amino acids. Germline V lookup: CDR1 SQVTM, CDR2 ANQGSEA. The CDR3 bases are TGCAGCGTTGGTCCTGACTCTTATGGCTACACCTTC. It specifies CSVGPDSYGYTF. The full variable domain, in which reference TRBV29-1 and TRBJ1-2 provide the parts outside the CDR3, is SAVISQKPSRDICQRGTSLTIQCQVDSQVTMMFWYRQQPGQSLTLIATANQGSEATYESGFVIDKFPISRPNLTFSTLTVSNMSPEDSSIYLCSVGPDSYGYTFGSGTRLTVV.

CDR3 loop: CASSRGDRVDEQYF. As DNA, the CDR3 is TGCGCCAGCAGCCGGGGGGACAGGGTGGACGAGCAGTACTTC. The chain links TRBV5-1 to TRBJ2-7, with 9 bases fitting TRBD1. This CDR3 is 14 amino acids long. V was clipped by 4 bases and J by 5 bases; unmatched bases: 7. The germline V gene encodes CDR1 SGHRS and CDR2 YFSETQ.

CDR3 residues: CASSLAGLSNTIYF. The CDR3 coding sequence is TGTGCCAGCAGCTTAGCGGGCCTCTCGAACACCATATATTTT. This chain joins TRBV7-2 and TRBJ1-3, with D hard to call. In germline, CDR1 is SGHTA, CDR2 FQGNSA. V shed 0 bases and J shed 7 bases, with 10 bases lying between them. The CDR3 loop spans 14 amino acids.

The chain joins TRBV29-1 to TRBJ1-5; no reliable D call. Germline V gene lookup returns CDR1 SQVTM and CDR2 ANQGSEA. This CDR3 is built from 16 residues. Trimming pared 1 base from V and 7 bases from J, leaving 20 bases between. The CDR3 DNA sequence: TGCAGCGTTGAAGGTTCTTACGGTGCAGGCGGGCAGCCCCAGCATTTT. Protein sequence: CSVEGSYGAGGQPQHF.

The chain links TRBV4-2 to TRBJ2-1; 7 bases match TRBD2. With 4 bases clipped from V and 2 bases from J, the junction kept 5 bases outside the gene matches. The CDR3 totals 15 residues. Germline CDR1 reads LGHNA; CDR2 reads YNFKEQ. CDR3 sequence (DNA): TGTGCCAGCAGCCCCCGGGCGGGGGCCTACAATGAGCAGTTCTTC. Residues: CASSPRAGAYNEQFF.

The V gene is TRBV11-2, the J gene TRBJ2-7; 9 positions agree with TRBD1. The CDR3 contains 14 residues. Germline assignment: CDR1 SGHAT and CDR2 FQNNGV. V lost 3 bases to trimming and J lost 4 bases; unmatched junction nucleotides: 4. CDR3 in DNA: TGTGCCAGCAGCTTCGGGACAGGGCCATACGAGCAGTACTTC. Residues: CASSFGTGPYEQYF.

The V gene is TRBV18, the J gene TRBJ1-1; TRBD1 aligns across 7 bases. V dropped 5 bases and J dropped 3; count of bases not matched to a gene: 9. CDR1 KGHSH and CDR2 LQKENI come from the germline V gene. CDR3 size: 15 residues. CDR3 DNA sequence: TGTGCCAGCTCAACCCGGACAGGATCGGACACTGAAGCTTTCTTT. Amino acid sequence: CASSTRTGSDTEAFF. The full variable domain, in which reference TRBV18 and TRBJ1-1 provide the parts outside the CDR3, is NAGVMQNPRHLVRRRGQEARLRCSPMKGHSHVYWYRQLPEEGLKFMVYLQKENIIDESGMPKERFSAEFPKEGPSILRIQQVVRGDSAAYFCASSTRTGSDTEAFFGQGTRLTVV.

The rearrangement uses TRBV2 and TRBJ2-5; 14 bases fit TRBD2. The CDR3 contains 17 residues. V gave up 4 bases and J gave up 4 bases; unmatched junction bases: 8. In germline, CDR1 is SNHLY, CDR2 FYNNEI. In DNA, the CDR3 is TGTGCCAGCAGTGCCCGACTAGCGGGGGGGCTCACAGAGACCCAGTACTTC. Protein product: CASSARLAGGLTETQYF. Combining the CDR3 with reference TRBV2 and TRBJ2-5 gives the whole variable domain EPEVTQTPSHQVTQMGQEVILRCVPISNHLYFYWYRQILGQKVEFLVSFYNNEISEKSEIFDDQFSVERPDGSNFTLKIRSTKLEDSAMYFCASSARLAGGLTETQYFGPGTRLLVL.

The chain has TRBV3-1 (or the pseudogene TRBV3-2) and TRBJ2-7; 12 bases fit TRBD2. Germline V gives CDR1 LGHDT, CDR2 YNNKEL (reference sequence). The ends lost 4 bases at V and 6 bases at J; junction bases unmatched: 7. The CDR3 extends over 15 amino acids. The CDR3 spells CASSPGWGLAGEQYF. In DNA form, the CDR3 reads TGTGCCAGCAGCCCAGGGTGGGGACTAGCGGGCGAGCAGTACTTC.

The chain uses TRBV12-5 and TRBJ2-2; D unclear. The V gene lost 3 bases and the J gene lost 0 bases, with 8 bases spanning the gap. The CDR3 length is 15 residues. Germline assignment: CDR1 LGHNT and CDR2 FRNRAP. The CDR3 loop is CASGLRFTNTGELFF. The CDR3 nucleotides are TGTGCTAGTGGTTTACGGTTTACGAACACCGGGGAGCTGTTTTTT.

V gene TRBV24-1 combines with J gene TRBJ2-7; D is perhaps TRBD1 (5 bases). V was clipped by 6 bases and J by 2 bases, with 13 bases between them. The CDR3 has 14 amino acids. Germline loops: CDR1 KGHDR, CDR2 SFDVKD. The CDR3 region is CATSPQVPPYEQYF. The DNA of the CDR3 is TGTGCCACCAGTCCACAGGTTCCCCCCTACGAGCAGTACTTC.

The chain links TRBV15 to TRBJ1-1, with D perhaps matching TRBD1 (6 bases). Germline V gene sequence: CDR1 LNHNV, CDR2 YYDKDF (reference sequence). The V gene lost 3 bases and the J gene lost 3 bases, with 11 bases spanning the gap. The CDR3 contains 14 residues. CDR3 residues: CATSRGEGDTEAFF. Written as DNA, the CDR3 is TGTGCCACCAGCAGGGGGGAGGGGGACACTGAAGCTTTCTTT.

This clone was seen a handful of times. The CDR3 here is CASSRKTGHEQYF. CDR3 nucleotides: TGTGCCAGCTCACGCAAGACAGGGCACGAGCAGTACTTC. The chain uses TRBV18 and TRBJ2-7, with 7 bases fitting TRBD1. Germline-derived CDR1 and CDR2 are KGHSH and LQKENI. V lost 4 bases, J lost 5 bases, and 5 bases stayed unmatched. The CDR3 runs 13 residues.

The chain employs TRBV7-8 and TRBJ1-2; TRBD1 might be the D (6 bases). V was cut by 4 bases and J by 6 bases, with 18 bases left in between. The germline V gene has CDR1 SGHVS and CDR2 FQNEAQ. This CDR3 region has 15 residues. CDR3 amino acids: CASSSAAQGLNGYTF. Here the CDR3 DNA reads TGTGCCAGCAGCTCAGCCGCTCAGGGGTTGAATGGCTACACCTTC.

The rearrangement uses TRBV28 and TRBJ1-5; D remains ambiguous. The germline V gene encodes CDR1 MDHEN and CDR2 SYDVKM. There are 15 residues in the CDR3. The V end was cut by 3 bases, the J end by 0 bases, with 9 bases between. This CDR3 reads CASSFTLYSNQPQHF. Here the CDR3 DNA reads TGTGCCAGCAGTTTCACGCTATATAGCAATCAGCCCCAGCATTTT.

This clone came up a few times. The chain is built from TRBV10-3 and TRBJ2-2; D is perhaps TRBD2 (7 bases). Trimming shortened V by 9 bases and J by 6 bases, and 14 bases separated the two germline ends. Germline assignment: CDR1 ENHRY and CDR2 SYGVKD. This CDR3 comprises 13 residues. This CDR3 reads CAIGGAISGELFF. The CDR3 DNA follows: TGTGCCATTGGGGGGGCCATTTCCGGGGAGCTGTTTTTT.